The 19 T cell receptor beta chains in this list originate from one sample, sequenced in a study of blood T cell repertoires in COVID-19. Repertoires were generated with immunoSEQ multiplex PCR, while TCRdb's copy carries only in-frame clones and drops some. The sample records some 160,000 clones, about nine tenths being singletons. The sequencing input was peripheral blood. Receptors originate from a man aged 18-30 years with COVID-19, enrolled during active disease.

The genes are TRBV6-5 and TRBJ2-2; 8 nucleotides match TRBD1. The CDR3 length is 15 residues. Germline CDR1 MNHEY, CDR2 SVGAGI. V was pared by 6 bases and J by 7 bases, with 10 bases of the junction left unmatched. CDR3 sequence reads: CASSGQGEIVGELFF. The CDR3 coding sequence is TGTGCCAGCAGCGGACAGGGAGAAATAGTCGGGGAGCTGTTTTTT.

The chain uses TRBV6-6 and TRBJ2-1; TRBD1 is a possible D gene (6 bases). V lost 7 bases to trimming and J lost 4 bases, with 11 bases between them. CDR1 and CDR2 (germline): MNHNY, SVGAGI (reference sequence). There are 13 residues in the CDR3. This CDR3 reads CASNPGQYNEQFF. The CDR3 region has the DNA TGTGCCAGCAACCCTGGACAGTACAATGAGCAGTTCTTC.

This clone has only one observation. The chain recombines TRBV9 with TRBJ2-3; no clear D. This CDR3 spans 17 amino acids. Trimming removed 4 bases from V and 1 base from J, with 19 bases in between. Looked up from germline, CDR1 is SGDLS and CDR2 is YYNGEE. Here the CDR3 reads CASSPSRVAPRTDTQYF. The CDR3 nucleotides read TGTGCCAGCAGCCCTAGTCGGGTAGCCCCTCGCACAGATACGCAGTATTTT.

The chain's CDR3 is CASRRTGSGANVLTF. DNA of the CDR3: TGTGCCAGCAGGCGGACTGGCTCTGGGGCCAACGTCCTGACTTTC. The J gene is TRBJ2-6, the V gene TRBV27; D is possibly TRBD2 (5 bases). Trimming removed 6 bases from V and 0 bases from J, with 9 bases in between. Germline CDR1 and CDR2: MNHEY and SMNVEV (reference sequence). CDR3 size: 15 residues.

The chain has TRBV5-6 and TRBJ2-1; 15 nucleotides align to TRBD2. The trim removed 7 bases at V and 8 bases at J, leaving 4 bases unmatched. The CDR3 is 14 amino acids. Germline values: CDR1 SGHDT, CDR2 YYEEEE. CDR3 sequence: CASRGLAGGHEQFF. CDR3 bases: TGTGCCAGCCGGGGACTAGCGGGAGGCCATGAGCAGTTCTTC.

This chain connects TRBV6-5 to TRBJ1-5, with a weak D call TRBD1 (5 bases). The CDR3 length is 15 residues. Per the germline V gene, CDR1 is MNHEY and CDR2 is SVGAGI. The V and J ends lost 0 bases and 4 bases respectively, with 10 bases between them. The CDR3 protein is CASSYSWGDNQPQHF. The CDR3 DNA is TGTGCCAGCAGTTACTCTTGGGGGGATAATCAGCCCCAGCATTTT.

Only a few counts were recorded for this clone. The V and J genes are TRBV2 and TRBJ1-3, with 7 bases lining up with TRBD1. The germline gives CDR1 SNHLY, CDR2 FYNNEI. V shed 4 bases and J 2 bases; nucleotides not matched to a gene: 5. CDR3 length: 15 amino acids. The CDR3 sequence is CASSGGDRTGNTIYF. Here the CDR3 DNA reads TGTGCCAGCAGTGGGGGGGACAGAACTGGAAACACCATATATTTT.

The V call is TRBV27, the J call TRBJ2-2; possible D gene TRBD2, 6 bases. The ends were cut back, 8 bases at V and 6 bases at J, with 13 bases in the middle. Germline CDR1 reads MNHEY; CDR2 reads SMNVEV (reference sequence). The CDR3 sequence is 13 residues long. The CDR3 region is CASQRRGSGELFF. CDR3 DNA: TGTGCCAGCCAGCGGAGGGGTTCCGGGGAGCTGTTTTTT.

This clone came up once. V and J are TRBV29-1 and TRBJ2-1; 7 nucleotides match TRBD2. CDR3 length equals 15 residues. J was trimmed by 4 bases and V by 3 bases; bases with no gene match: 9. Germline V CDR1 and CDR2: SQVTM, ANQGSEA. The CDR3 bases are TGCAGCGTTGATCTTTTGCGGGAGAGGTACAATGAGCAGTTCTTC. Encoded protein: CSVDLLRERYNEQFF.

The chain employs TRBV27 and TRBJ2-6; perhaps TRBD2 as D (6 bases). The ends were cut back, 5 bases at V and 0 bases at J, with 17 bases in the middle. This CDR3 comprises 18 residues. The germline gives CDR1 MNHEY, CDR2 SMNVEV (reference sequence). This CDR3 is CASSPYGSTISGANVLTF. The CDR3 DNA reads TGTGCCAGCAGTCCCTACGGGAGTACAATCTCTGGGGCCAACGTCCTGACTTTC.

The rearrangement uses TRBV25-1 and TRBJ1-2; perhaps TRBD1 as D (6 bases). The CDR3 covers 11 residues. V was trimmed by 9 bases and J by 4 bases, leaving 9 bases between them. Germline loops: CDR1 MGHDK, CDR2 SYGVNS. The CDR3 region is CARQGSYGYTF. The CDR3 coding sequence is TGTGCCAGGCAGGGGAGCTATGGCTACACCTTC.

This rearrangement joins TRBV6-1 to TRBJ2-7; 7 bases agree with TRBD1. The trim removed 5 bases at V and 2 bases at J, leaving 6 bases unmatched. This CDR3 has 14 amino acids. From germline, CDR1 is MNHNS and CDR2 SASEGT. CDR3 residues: CASSSGQPPYEQYF. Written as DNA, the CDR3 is TGTGCCAGCAGTTCGGGACAGCCACCCTACGAGCAGTACTTC.

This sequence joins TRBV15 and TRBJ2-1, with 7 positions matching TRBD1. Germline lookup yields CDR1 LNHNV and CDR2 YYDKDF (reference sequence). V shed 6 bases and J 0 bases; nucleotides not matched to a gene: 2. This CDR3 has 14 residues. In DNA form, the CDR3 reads TGTGCCACCAGGGGACAGCTCTCCTACAATGAGCAGTTCTTC. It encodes CATRGQLSYNEQFF.

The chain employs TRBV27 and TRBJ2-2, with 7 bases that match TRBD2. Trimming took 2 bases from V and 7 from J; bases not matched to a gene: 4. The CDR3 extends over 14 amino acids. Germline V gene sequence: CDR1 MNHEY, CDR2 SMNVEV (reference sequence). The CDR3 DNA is TGTGCCAGCAGTTTAGGAGGGGAGGGCGGGGAGCTGTTTTTT. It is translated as CASSLGGEGGELFF.

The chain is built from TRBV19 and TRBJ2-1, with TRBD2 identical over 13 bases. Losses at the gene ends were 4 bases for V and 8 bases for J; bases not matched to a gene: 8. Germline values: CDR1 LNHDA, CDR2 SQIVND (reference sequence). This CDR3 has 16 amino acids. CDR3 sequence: CASSTGRTSGRYEQFF. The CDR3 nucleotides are TGTGCCAGTAGTACCGGACGGACTAGCGGGAGATATGAGCAGTTCTTC.

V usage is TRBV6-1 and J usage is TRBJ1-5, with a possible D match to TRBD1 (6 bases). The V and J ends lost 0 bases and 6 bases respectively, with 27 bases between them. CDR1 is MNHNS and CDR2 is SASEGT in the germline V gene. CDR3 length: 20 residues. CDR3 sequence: CASSEAPTLQGPVFFQPQHF. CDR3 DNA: TGTGCCAGCAGTGAAGCCCCTACCCTACAGGGCCCAGTGTTTTTTCAGCCCCAGCATTTT.

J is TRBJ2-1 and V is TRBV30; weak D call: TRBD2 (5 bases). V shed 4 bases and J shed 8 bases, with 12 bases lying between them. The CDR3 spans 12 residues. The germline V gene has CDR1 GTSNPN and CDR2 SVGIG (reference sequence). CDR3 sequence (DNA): TGTGCCTGGAAAACGGGGTGGGATGAGCAGTTCTTC. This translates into CAWKTGWDEQFF.

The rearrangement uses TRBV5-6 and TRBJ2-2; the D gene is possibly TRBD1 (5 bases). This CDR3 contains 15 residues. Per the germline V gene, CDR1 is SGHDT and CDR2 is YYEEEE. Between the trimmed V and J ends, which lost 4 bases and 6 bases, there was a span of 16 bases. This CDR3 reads CASSLYDSRAGELFF. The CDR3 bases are TGTGCCAGCAGCCTATATGACAGCAGGGCCGGGGAGCTGTTTTTT.

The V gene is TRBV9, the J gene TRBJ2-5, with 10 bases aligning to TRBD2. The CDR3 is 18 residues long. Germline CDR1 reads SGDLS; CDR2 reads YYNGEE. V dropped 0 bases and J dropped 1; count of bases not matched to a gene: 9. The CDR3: CASSVGASGSSVQETQYF. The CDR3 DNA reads TGTGCCAGCAGCGTAGGGGCTAGCGGGAGTAGCGTCCAAGAGACCCAGTACTTC.